A single TCR beta chain is shown here with its context. As handled by the study authors: Amplification from reference gene primers served as the basis for estimated nucleated cell counts. The protocol was immunoSEQ multiplex PCR, while the TCRdb copy is restricted to in-frame clones and leaves out a portion. V and J calls and clone size are copied from that table; D and trimming were computed from the DNA. The data contain approximately 210,000 clones, about four fifths of them singletons. Losses at the gene ends were 0 bases for V and 6 bases for J; bases not matched to a gene: 6. Germline V lookup: CDR1 ENHRY, CDR2 SYGVKD. The CDR3 spans 15 residues. This record belongs to a study of blood T cell repertoires in COVID-19.

The material sequenced was peripheral blood. The J gene is TRBJ2-7, the V gene TRBV10-3, with TRBD1 matching 9 bases. The sequence derives from a woman in her forties or fifties with active or convalescent COVID-19. CDR3 protein: CAISESVGQGREQYF. The CDR3 coding sequence is TGTGCCATCAGTGAGTCGGTGGGACAGGGCCGCGAGCAGTACTTC.